The rows below give T cell receptor beta chains drawn from one sample of a study of OX40 agonist ivuxolimab in advanced cancers. Measured with immunoSEQ multiplex PCR; TCRdb has only the in-frame clones, and not every one. The sample gives about 52,000 clones, approximately 80% of which show up once; about an eighth is in the top ten. The sequences come from CD4+ or CD8+ T cells sorted from blood, collected in a trial of the OX40 agonist ivuxolimab. The receptors derive from an adult with an advanced solid tumor such as melanoma, head and neck, liver or kidney cancer. Both conserved end residues are part of each CDR3. D genes are given only for firm matches. Not all rows give a size; the values are once, few, many and, for expanded clones, a class.

V gene: TRBV19; D gene: NA; clone size: NA; J gene: TRBJ1-5; CDR3 length: 16; CDR3 DNA: TGTGCCAGTAGTTGGCTAAACACCGTTTTAGATCAGCCCCAGCATTTT; CDR3 protein: CASSWLNTVLDQPQHF
V gene: TRBV5-5; D gene: NA; clone size: NA; J gene: TRBJ1-1; CDR3 length: 14; CDR3 DNA: TGTGCCAGCAGCTTAGGGGAAATGGGGACTGAAGCTTTCTTT; CDR3 protein: CASSLGEMGTEAFF
V gene: TRBV30; D gene: NA; clone size: NA; J gene: TRBJ2-7; CDR3 length: 12; CDR3 DNA: TGTGCCTGGAAGGACGACTCCTACGAGCAGTACTTC; CDR3 protein: CAWKDDSYEQYF
V gene: TRBV10-3; D gene: TRBD1; clone size: NA; J gene: TRBJ1-2; CDR3 length: 14; CDR3 DNA: TGTGCCATCAGCGCCGACAGGGGGGTATATGGCTACACCTTC; CDR3 protein: CAISADRGVYGYTF
V gene: TRBV4-1; D gene: NA; clone size: NA; J gene: TRBJ1-2; CDR3 length: 16; CDR3 DNA: TGCGCCAGCAGCCAAGCCAAGGGGGGTACTAACTATGGCTACACCTTC; CDR3 protein: CASSQAKGGTNYGYTF
V gene: TRBV28; D gene: TRBD2; clone size: NA; J gene: TRBJ2-3; CDR3 length: 17; CDR3 DNA: TGTGCCAGCATCAACAGGGCGGGAGGTCTAGGAGCAGATACGCAGTATTTT; CDR3 protein: CASINRAGGLGADTQYF
V gene: TRBV5-8; D gene: NA; clone size: few; J gene: TRBJ1-5; CDR3 length: 15; CDR3 DNA: TGTGCCAGCAGCTTGGTCCAGGTGGGGAATCAGCCCCAGCATTTT; CDR3 protein: CASSLVQVGNQPQHF
V gene: TRBV5-1; D gene: TRBD2; clone size: NA; J gene: TRBJ2-5; CDR3 length: 16; CDR3 DNA: TGCGCCAGCAGCTTGGTGCTAGCGGGGATCCAAGAGACCCAGTACTTC; CDR3 protein: CASSLVLAGIQETQYF
V gene: TRBV7-2; D gene: TRBD1; clone size: few; J gene: TRBJ2-3; CDR3 length: 16; CDR3 DNA: TGTGCCAGCAGCTCAAGAGGGACAGGGGGCATGGATACGCAGTATTTT; CDR3 protein: CASSSRGTGGMDTQYF
V gene: TRBV19; D gene: NA; clone size: NA; J gene: TRBJ2-1; CDR3 length: 14; CDR3 DNA: TGTGCCAGTAGTAGGGGTAGCTCCTACAATGAGCAGTTCTTC; CDR3 protein: CASSRGSSYNEQFF
V gene: TRBV5-6; D gene: NA; clone size: NA; J gene: TRBJ1-1; CDR3 length: 13; CDR3 DNA: TGTGCCAGCAGCTTGCTAACATACCCTGAAGCTTTCTTT; CDR3 protein: CASSLLTYPEAFF
V gene: TRBV10-1; D gene: NA; clone size: few; J gene: TRBJ1-5; CDR3 length: 13; CDR3 DNA: TGCGCCAGCAGTGAGTCGCAGAATCAGCCCCAGCATTTT; CDR3 protein: CASSESQNQPQHF
V gene: TRBV4-1; D gene: NA; clone size: NA; J gene: TRBJ1-2; CDR3 length: 14; CDR3 DNA: TGCGCCAGCAGCCACGGGACGGGGAACTATGGCTACACCTTC; CDR3 protein: CASSHGTGNYGYTF
V gene: TRBV15; D gene: NA; clone size: NA; J gene: TRBJ1-3; CDR3 length: 11; CDR3 DNA: TGTGCCCGCCCCCCTGGAAACACCATATATTTT; CDR3 protein: CARPPGNTIYF
V gene: TRBV4-1; D gene: NA; clone size: NA; J gene: TRBJ1-6; CDR3 length: 14; CDR3 DNA: TGCGCCAGCAGCCGGGAGGGCCCTAATTCACCCCTCCACTTT; CDR3 protein: CASSREGPNSPLHF